This is a list of T cell receptor beta chains from one sample in a study of T cell responses to AZD1222 COVID-19 vaccine. Data came from immunoSEQ multiplex PCR; TCRdb stores just in-frame clones and leaves some out. Of more than 250,000 clones in the sample, just over 90% were seen once. Sample: peripheral blood, taken on day 0 of AZD1222 vaccination. Source of these receptors: an adult in good health. The CDR3 runs from the conserved cysteine through the conserved F or W. D genes are given only for firm matches. Some rows mark clone size as missing; the rest say once, few, many or name a class of expanded clone.

clone size	V gene	D gene	J gene	CDR3 DNA	CDR3 protein
-	TRBV11-1	-	TRBJ2-3	TGTGCCAGCAGCTTAAGCGGCACAGATACGCAGTATTTT	CASSLSGTDTQYF
-	TRBV6-5	-	TRBJ1-1	TGTGCCAGCCGCGAGGATACAAACAGTGAAGCTTTCTTT	CASREDTNSEAFF
-	TRBV24-1	-	TRBJ2-1	TGTGCCACCAGTGCACAGGCCCTAGGTGAGCAGTTCTTC	CATSAQALGEQFF
-	TRBV10-3	-	TRBJ2-7	TGTGCCATCAGTAAGGAGGGGATATACGAGCAGTACTTC	CAISKEGIYEQYF
-	TRBV7-9	-	TRBJ1-2	TGTGCCAGCAGCTTGGGACACAGAGACTATGGCTACACCTTC	CASSLGHRDYGYTF
-	TRBV28	-	TRBJ1-4	TGTGCCAGCAGAGCGGACGGGACTGAAAAACTGTTTTTT	CASRADGTEKLFF
-	TRBV19	TRBD1	TRBJ1-6	TGTGCCAGTAGGGCAGGGGGCGTAGAAAGTTCACCCCTCCACTTT	CASRAGGVESSPLHF
-	TRBV15	-	TRBJ1-6	TGTGCCACCAGCAGAGATCACAGGGCTTCACCCCTCCACTTT	CATSRDHRASPLHF
-	TRBV28	-	TRBJ2-2	TGTGCCAGCACCTTGGCGTCCAGGGATGGCGAGGAGCTGTTTTTT	CASTLASRDGEELFF
-	TRBV29-1	TRBD2	TRBJ2-2	TGCAGCGTTGAAGCCCCTCTGAGCGGGGGCGGGGCCGGGGAGCTGTTTTTT	CSVEAPLSGGGAGELFF
-	TRBV28	-	TRBJ1-3	TGTGCCAGCAGCCCAGGGTGGACTGGAAACACCATATATTTT	CASSPGWTGNTIYF
-	TRBV3-1/TRBV3-2	-	TRBJ1-2	TGTGCCAGCAGCCTATCGACAGTTGGCTACACCTTC	CASSLSTVGYTF
-	TRBV6-2/TRBV6-3	-	TRBJ2-7	TGTGCCAGCAGTTACGGGCGGGCTCTCTACGAGCAGTACTTC	CASSYGRALYEQYF
-	TRBV24-1	TRBD2	TRBJ2-7	TGTGCCACCAGTGATGGGGGACTAGGATACGAGCAGTACTTC	CATSDGGLGYEQYF
-	TRBV6-1	-	TRBJ2-5	TGTGCCAGCAGTGATACTCTGAAAGAGACCCAGTACTTC	CASSDTLKETQYF
-	TRBV18	-	TRBJ2-1	TGTGCCAGCTCACCAACGGCGGTCTCCTACAATGAGCAGTTCTTC	CASSPTAVSYNEQFF
-	TRBV28	TRBD1	TRBJ1-2	TGTGCCAGCAGTTTTCCCGCCGGGACAGGGGATTATGGCTACACCTTC	CASSFPAGTGDYGYTF
-	TRBV20-1	-	TRBJ1-4	TGCAGTGCTAGTTCCCCCCGTGCAACTAATGAAAAACTGTTTTTT	CSASSPRATNEKLFF
-	TRBV5-1	-	TRBJ2-2	TGCGCCAGCAGCTTGTTACTAGCAGGAACCGGGGAGCTGTTTTTT	CASSLLLAGTGELFF
-	TRBV7-2	-	TRBJ1-5	TGTGCCAGCAGCGCAGGAGCAGATAGCAATCAGCCCCAGCATTTT	CASSAGADSNQPQHF
-	TRBV19	-	TRBJ1-1	TGTGCCAGTAGTATGGTCAGGGGCTGGACTGAAGCTTTCTTT	CASSMVRGWTEAFF
-	TRBV7-2	-	TRBJ1-2	TGTGCCAGCAGCTTGGCTAGGCGAGCTAACTATGGCTACACCTTC	CASSLARRANYGYTF
-	TRBV6-5	-	TRBJ2-7	TGTGCCAGCAGTTCCTGGGACTCCCAGTCCTGGGGAGAGCAGTACTTC	CASSSWDSQSWGEQYF
once	TRBV6-5	-	TRBJ1-3	TGTGCCAGCAGTCCAGACAGATTCTCTGGAAACACCATATATTTT	CASSPDRFSGNTIYF
-	TRBV7-2	-	TRBJ1-6	TGTGCCAGCAGCTCCCACTACAGGAGCTCCTATAATTCACCCCTCCACTTT	CASSSHYRSSYNSPLHF
-	TRBV4-1	TRBD1	TRBJ2-7	TGCGCCAGCAGCCAGGGACTCGGGACAGGGAACTCCTACGAGCAGTACTTC	CASSQGLGTGNSYEQYF
once	TRBV10-3	TRBD1	TRBJ2-7	TGTGCCACCAAGGGGATTCGGACAGGGGACGACGAGCAGTACTTC	CATKGIRTGDDEQYF
-	TRBV7-9	-	TRBJ1-2	TGTGCCAGCAGCCTGCCAGACAGGAACTATGGCTACACCTTC	CASSLPDRNYGYTF
-	TRBV13	-	TRBJ1-2	TGTGCCAGCAGCCCGACCCGAGGAGGGGACGGCTACACCTTC	CASSPTRGGDGYTF
-	TRBV6-2/TRBV6-3	TRBD1	TRBJ2-7	TGTGCCAGCAGTCGGGGACCCGGGACAGGCCGGTCCTACGAGCAGTACTTC	CASSRGPGTGRSYEQYF
-	TRBV2	-	TRBJ2-1	TGTGCCAGCACCCGGGACATTTACAATGAGCAGTTCTTC	CASTRDIYNEQFF
-	TRBV5-8	TRBD1	TRBJ2-7	TGTGCCAGCAGAGTAACAGGGGGCTCTCGGGAGCAGTACTTC	CASRVTGGSREQYF
-	TRBV5-1	TRBD2	TRBJ2-3	TGCGCCAGCAGCGCGGGGGGGCGGGATACGCAGTATTTT	CASSAGGRDTQYF
-	TRBV6-2/TRBV6-3	-	TRBJ2-7	TGTGCCAGCATCCCCCGGGACCGCCTCTACGAGCAGTACTTC	CASIPRDRLYEQYF
once	TRBV19	TRBD2	TRBJ2-5	TGTGCCAGTAGTCTCGGACTAGCGGGGTGGGAGACCCAGTACTTC	CASSLGLAGWETQYF
-	TRBV7-9	-	TRBJ1-5	TGTGCCAGCAGCTCAAGCCAACAGCCCCAGCATTTT	CASSSSQQPQHF
-	TRBV28	-	TRBJ2-7	TGTGCCAGCAGTTATGGCTACGAGCAGTACTTC	CASSYGYEQYF
-	TRBV7-8	TRBD2	TRBJ2-7	TGTGCCAGCAGCTTAGTAACCCTCAGCGGGAGGGAGTTCTACGAGCAGTACTTC	CASSLVTLSGREFYEQYF
once	TRBV9	-	TRBJ1-4	TGTGCCAGCAACCTACAGGGATTTAATGAAAAACTGTTTTTT	CASNLQGFNEKLFF
-	TRBV21-1	-	TRBJ2-3	TGTGCCAGCAGGCAATATAGAGGGATCGAACTTGTTCGCACAGATACGCAGTATTTT	CASRQYRGIELVRTDTQYF
-	TRBV18	TRBD1	TRBJ1-2	TGTGCCAGCTCACCCCTTCCTCCGGGACAGGGCGTCCACACCTTC	CASSPLPPGQGVHTF
-	TRBV3-1/TRBV3-2	-	TRBJ1-3	TGTGCCAGCAGCCCTTATCCTGGAAACACCATATATTTT	CASSPYPGNTIYF
-	TRBV7-8	-	TRBJ1-1	TGTGCCAGCAGCTTAGGAGCAGGTTTGAACACTGAAGCTTTCTTT	CASSLGAGLNTEAFF
once	TRBV28	-	TRBJ1-5	TGTGCCAGCAGCTCTACAAGACAGCCCCAGCATTTT	CASSSTRQPQHF
-	TRBV18	-	TRBJ2-7	TGTGCCAGCTCACCTCAACCAACGGCCGAGCAGTACTTC	CASSPQPTAEQYF
-	TRBV5-5	-	TRBJ2-7	TGTGCCAGCAGCTTGGGGGGACACCAATCCTACGAGCAGTACTTC	CASSLGGHQSYEQYF
-	TRBV5-1	-	TRBJ1-4	TGCGCCAGCAGCCGGACAGCAACTAATGAAAAACTGTTTTTT	CASSRTATNEKLFF
-	TRBV2	-	TRBJ1-3	TGTGCCAGCAGTGAATGGGACACGGGAAACACCATATATTTT	CASSEWDTGNTIYF
-	TRBV2	TRBD2	TRBJ2-7	TGTGCCACCACTAGCGAACTCTCCTACGAGCAGTACTTC	CATTSELSYEQYF
-	TRBV10-3	TRBD1	TRBJ1-5	TGTGCCATCAGTTTCCTAACAGGGGGCTGGAATCAGCCCCAGCATTTT	CAISFLTGGWNQPQHF
-	TRBV29-1	TRBD2	TRBJ2-2	TGCAGCGTCAGGACTAGCGGGACTTACACCGGGGAGCTGTTTTTT	CSVRTSGTYTGELFF
once	TRBV12-3/TRBV12-4	TRBD2	TRBJ2-5	TGTGCCAGCAGTTATAGGGGAGGGGAGACCCAGTACTTC	CASSYRGGETQYF
-	TRBV12-5	-	TRBJ2-3	TGTGCTAGTGGTTTTCAAGGTTGGGATACGCAGTATTTT	CASGFQGWDTQYF
-	TRBV11-3	-	TRBJ2-3	TGTGCCAGCAGCGCCCGGGGTACGCAGTATTTT	CASSARGTQYF